These 18 T cell receptor beta chains were sequenced from one sample in a study of blood T cell repertoires in COVID-19 (dated by TCRdb to 2018 to 2021). The protocol used for the library was the immunoSEQ multiplex PCR assay. In TCRdb, the immuneACCESS table is reduced to in-frame sequences with V and J assigned. These tables do not hold every clone; where another copy was compared, an unresolved V gene accounts for under half, and the others remain unexplained. This sample is represented by some 200,000 clones; 82% of them were singletons. The ten largest account for 4.5% to 6.5% of the sample. The sequenced sample consisted of PBMCs or T cells enriched from blood (not recorded which). The source of these receptors is a woman in her fifties or sixties with acute COVID-19.

This clone was counted once. The V gene is TRBV7-9, the J gene TRBJ1-1; tentative D call: TRBD1 (5 bases). The CDR3 is 14 amino acids. Germline CDR1 is SEHNR and CDR2 is FQNEAQ (reference sequence). Trimming cost V 2 bases and J 4 bases, with 11 bases left between them. The CDR3 sequence is CASSLSQQGTEAFF. The CDR3 region has the DNA TGTGCCAGCAGCTTAAGTCAGCAGGGCACTGAAGCTTTCTTT. The entire variable domain, with the rest obtained from reference TRBV7-9 and TRBJ1-1, is as follows: DTGVSQNPRHKITKRGQNVTFRCDPISEHNRLYWYRQTLGQGPEFLTYFQNEAQLEKSRLLSDRFSAERPKGSFSTLEIQRTEQGDSAMYLCASSLSQQGTEAFFGQGTRLTVV.

The chain couples TRBV2 to TRBJ1-2, with a weak D call TRBD1 (5 bases). Germline CDR1 reads SNHLY; CDR2 reads FYNNEI. CDR3 size: 12 residues. DNA of the CDR3: TGTGCTCAGGGTACTGTCAACTATGGCTACACCTTC. Amino acid sequence: CAQGTVNYGYTF.

CDR3 sequence: CASTSVRLAGQETQYF. The DNA for the CDR3 is TGCGCCAGCACCTCCGTGAGGCTAGCGGGACAAGAGACCCAGTACTTC. The chain uses TRBV5-1 and TRBJ2-5, with TRBD2 identical over 9 bases. The CDR3 extends over 16 amino acids. The trim removed 6 bases at V and 2 bases at J, leaving 11 bases unmatched. The germline V gene has CDR1 SGHRS and CDR2 YFSETQ.

This clone was seen a handful of times. This sequence joins TRBV19 and TRBJ1-5; no reliable D call. This CDR3 spans 15 amino acids. V was clipped by 5 bases and J by 1 base, with 12 bases between them. Germline CDR1 is LNHDA and CDR2 is SQIVND (reference sequence). CDR3 protein: CASSPGVVSNQPQHF. The CDR3 coding sequence is TGTGCCAGTAGTCCAGGCGTCGTGAGCAATCAGCCCCAGCATTTT.

This chain's CDR3 is CASTGQLISGNTIYF. The CDR3 bases are TGTGCCAGCACGGGACAGCTTATTTCTGGAAACACCATATATTTT. The chain joins TRBV2 to TRBJ1-3, with 7 bases aligning to TRBD1. Germline lookup yields CDR1 SNHLY and CDR2 FYNNEI. This CDR3 has 15 amino acids. The V and J ends lost 7 bases and 1 base, in that order; junction bases with no gene match: 7. Full variable domain (remainder filled in from reference TRBV2 and TRBJ1-3): EPEVTQTPSHQVTQMGQEVILRCVPISNHLYFYWYRQILGQKVEFLVSFYNNEISEKSEIFDDQFSVERPDGSNFTLKIRSTKLEDSAMYFCASTGQLISGNTIYFGEGSWLTVV.

This chain's CDR3 is CASSPREGSRGVSGSYEQYF. The CDR3 DNA reads TGCGCCAGCAGTCCTAGGGAGGGCAGCAGGGGAGTTTCGGGCTCCTACGAGCAGTACTTC. The gene calls are TRBV23-1 and TRBJ2-7; TRBD2 is a possible D gene (7 bases). Being an ORF, TRBV23-1 has a function that is uncertain. This CDR3 spans 20 amino acids. V dropped 4 bases and J dropped 0 bases, with 28 bases sitting between them.

The V gene is TRBV27, the J gene TRBJ2-3, with unresolved D. The CDR3 runs 13 residues. Germline CDR1 MNHEY, CDR2 SMNVEV (reference sequence). The germline V and J ends were trimmed by 5 bases and 5 bases, with 11 bases remaining between them. The CDR3 sequence: CASSLLERDTQYF. In nucleotides, the CDR3 is TGTGCCAGCAGTCTCCTCGAGCGAGATACGCAGTATTTT.

V and J are TRBV19 and TRBJ2-2; 11 bases align to TRBD1. V gave up 10 bases and J gave up 4 bases; unmatched junction bases: 11. Germline V gene lookup returns CDR1 LNHDA and CDR2 SQIVND (reference sequence). This CDR3 has 16 residues. The CDR3 protein is CATANGQGAGTGELFF. CDR3 DNA: TGTGCCACCGCGAACGGACAGGGGGCGGGCACCGGGGAGCTGTTTTTT.

The chain recombines TRBV7-8 with TRBJ2-7; D call uncertain. The CDR3 has 14 amino acids. V was trimmed by 1 base and J by 0 bases, leaving 7 bases between them. Per the germline V gene, CDR1 is SGHVS and CDR2 is FQNEAQ. The CDR3 region has the DNA TGTGCCAGCAGCTTAGAGAGAGGCTCCTACGAGCAGTACGTC. Translating gives CASSLERGSYEQYV.

This clone was observed a few times. The rearrangement uses TRBV15 and TRBJ1-5, with D perhaps TRBD1 (6 bases). Between the trimmed V and J ends, which lost 1 base and 3 bases, there was a span of 10 bases. CDR1 and CDR2 from the germline V gene are LNHNV and YYDKDF (reference sequence). The CDR3 extends over 15 amino acids. The CDR3 nucleotides are TGTGCCACCAGCAGAGTTCCAGGGGACAATCAGCCCCAGCATTTT. This gives the protein CATSRVPGDNQPQHF. The full variable domain, with the rest looked up from reference TRBV15 and TRBJ1-5, is DAMVIQNPRYQVTQFGKPVTLSCSQTLNHNVMYWYQQKSSQAPKLLFHYYDKDFNNEADTPDNFQSRRPNTSFCFLDIRSPGLGDTAMYLCATSRVPGDNQPQHFGDGTRLSIL.

The J gene is TRBJ1-6, the V gene TRBV30; 8 bases map to TRBD1. Per germline, CDR1 GTSNPN and CDR2 SVGIG (reference sequence). The CDR3 is 15 residues long. V shed 5 bases, J shed 7 bases, and the junction held 10 bases outside the gene matches. This chain's CDR3 is CAWATTGARNSPLHF. CDR3 DNA: TGTGCCTGGGCTACGACAGGGGCAAGAAATTCACCCCTCCACTTT.

This chain connects TRBV2 to TRBJ2-1; D ambiguous. CDR1 is SNHLY, CDR2 FYNNEI, per germline. The V end lost 1 base, the J end lost 10 bases, and 8 bases lay between the germline ends. The CDR3 has 12 amino acids. CDR3 residues: CASSEGAWEQFF. CDR3 in DNA: TGTGCCAGCAGTGAAGGGGCTTGGGAGCAGTTCTTC.

This clone was counted only a few times. The chain carries TRBV7-2 and TRBJ1-6; TRBD1 is a possible D gene (6 bases). This CDR3 region has 15 residues. V gave up 8 bases and J gave up 9 bases, with 20 bases separating them. The V gene's germline CDR1 is SGHTA and CDR2 FQGNSA. The CDR3 DNA is TGTGCCAGCGTTCCTTCTACAGGGTCTGGTTCACCCCTCCACTTT. Its translation is CASVPSTGSGSPLHF.

The J gene is TRBJ2-3, the V gene TRBV6-5, with 12 bases identical to TRBD2. Germline V gene data show CDR1 as MNHEY and CDR2 as SVGAGI. Trimming removed 6 bases from V and 6 bases from J; junction bases left unmatched: 7. The CDR3 sequence is 15 residues long. The CDR3 nucleotides read TGTGCCAGCAGAGGACTAGCGGGGAAACGGGATACGCAGTATTTT. It codes for CASRGLAGKRDTQYF.

This chain uses TRBV9 with TRBJ2-1; D perhaps matches TRBD1 (5 bases). The CDR3 is made up of 15 amino acids. The V and J ends lost 4 bases and 10 bases respectively, with 21 bases between them. From germline, CDR1 is SGDLS and CDR2 YYNGEE. The CDR3 sequence is CASSPNLQGWGEQFF. The CDR3 DNA follows: TGTGCCAGCAGCCCCAACCTGCAGGGCTGGGGCGAGCAGTTCTTC.

The J gene is TRBJ1-5, the V gene TRBV4-1; D gene unclear. This CDR3 contains 15 residues. Trimming pared 2 bases from V and 1 base from J, leaving 9 bases between. CDR1 is MGHRA and CDR2 is YSYEKL in the germline V gene. The DNA of the CDR3 is TGCGCCAGCAGCCAAACGGGTTTGAGCAATCAGCCCCAGCATTTT. As protein: CASSQTGLSNQPQHF.

This sequence joins TRBV29-1 and TRBJ1-1; the D gene is possibly TRBD1 (5 bases). This CDR3 has 13 amino acids. The V and J ends lost 7 bases and 5 bases respectively, with 17 bases between them. Germline lookup yields CDR1 SQVTM and CDR2 ANQGSEA. For the CDR3, the DNA is TGCAGCGACCACCGGGGGTTCGGGACTGAAGCTTTCTTT. It codes for CSDHRGFGTEAFF.

This clone came up a few times. CDR3 sequence: CASSQGGSPHQFF. The CDR3 DNA reads TGTGCCAGCAGCCAAGGCGGGAGCCCTCACCAGTTCTTC. The V call is TRBV3-1 (or the pseudogene TRBV3-2), the J call TRBJ2-1, with TRBD2 matching over 7 bases. CDR3 length: 13 amino acids. Trimming cost V 1 base and J 13 bases; bases outside gene matches: 7. Germline assignment: CDR1 LGHDT and CDR2 YNNKEL (reference sequence).